This T cell receptor (beta chain) came from a study of T cell clones after liver transplantation. Across the whole study: TCRbeta sequencing after a pre-transplant mixed lymphocyte reaction identified graft-donor-reactive clones, later tracked in post-transplant blood.

The study, taken as a whole, reports: Graft donor-reactive T cells possibly entered the graft instead of undergoing deletion.

In regard to this clone: The antigen remains undetermined.

The protocol was immunoSEQ multiplex PCR, while the TCRdb copy is restricted to in-frame clones and leaves out a portion. The sample contains about 15,000 clones, roughly 85% of which appear only once. The TCR was taken from a human patient who received a liver transplant. The T cells may come from the graft donor. Sequences were derived from CD8+ T cells from blood, sampled around 48 months after liver transplant.

The CDR3 region has the DNA TGCGCCAGCAGCTTGGAACAGGGGGTTTCGTACACTGAAGCTTTCTTT. Encoded protein: CASSLEQGVSYTEAFF. V and J are TRBV5-1 and TRBJ1-1; 8 bases agree with TRBD1. Germline-derived CDR1 and CDR2 are SGHRS and YFSETQ. This CDR3 comprises 16 residues. J was trimmed by 3 bases and V by 0 bases; bases with no gene match: 7.